The rows below give T cell receptor beta chains drawn from one sample of a study of Ad26.COV2.S vaccination and SARS-CoV-2 variants. The assay was immunoSEQ multiplex PCR, and TCRdb's table has in-frame clones only and misses some. The repertoire includes approximately 350,000 clones, 83% of them detected once, and around 7.3% sits in the top ten. This sample comprised peripheral blood, obtained in a trial of Ad26.COV2.S vaccine versus placebo. All receptors derive from a person aged 18-65 years who received the Ad26.COV2.S COVID-19 vaccine or a placebo. CDR3s include the opening cysteine and the closing phenylalanine or tryptophan. D genes are given only for firm matches. A clone size is listed for some rows: how often the clone was seen (once, few, many), or a class if it is expanded.

>TRBJ1-2|-|14|TRBV6-5|TRBD1
CASSYSGGSLGYTF
TGTGCCAGCAGTTACTCAGGGGGCAGTCTTGGCTACACCTTC
>TRBJ1-1|-|14|TRBV9|-
CASSVGGEGTEAFF
TGTGCCAGCAGCGTAGGGGGTGAGGGCACTGAAGCTTTCTTT
>TRBJ2-1|-|17|TRBV2|TRBD2
CASRGTSGGFSYNEQFF
TGTGCCAGCAGGGGGACTAGCGGGGGTTTCTCCTACAATGAGCAGTTCTTC
>TRBJ2-2|-|16|TRBV5-1|-
CASRPTGNFATGELFF
TGCGCCAGCAGGCCGACCGGGAACTTTGCCACCGGGGAGCTGTTTTTT
>TRBJ2-5|-|15|TRBV4-3|TRBD2
CASSQEGSSGETQYF
TGCGCCAGCAGCCAAGAAGGGTCTAGCGGAGAGACCCAGTACTTC
>TRBJ1-1|-|13|TRBV11-1|-
CASSLKQNTEAFF
TGTGCCAGCAGCTTGAAGCAGAACACTGAAGCTTTCTTT
>TRBJ1-2|-|17|TRBV4-1|TRBD1
CASSQASGRTGAYGYTF
TGCGCCAGCAGCCAAGCCTCTGGTAGGACAGGCGCGTATGGCTACACCTTC
>TRBJ1-6|few|13|TRBV18|-
CASSTDYNSPLHF
TGTGCCAGCTCGACAGACTATAATTCACCCCTCCACTTT
>TRBJ2-7|-|14|TRBV4-1|TRBD2
CASSLTGTSYEQYF
TGCGCCAGCAGCCTGACCGGGACTAGCTACGAGCAGTACTTC
>TRBJ1-5|-|14|TRBV4-1|-
CASSQGGVGRPQHF
TGCGCCAGCAGCCAGGGGGGCGTGGGAAGGCCCCAGCATTTT
>TRBJ2-1|-|15|TRBV13|-
CASSDSQASYNEQFF
TGTGCCAGCAGCGATAGCCAGGCCTCCTACAATGAGCAGTTCTTC
>TRBJ1-1|-|14|TRBV24-1|-
CATSDPARFPEAFF
TGTGCCACCAGTGACCCGGCCCGCTTTCCTGAAGCTTTCTTT
>TRBJ1-4|-|14|TRBV5-4|-
CASSVTSRGEKLFF
TGTGCCAGCAGCGTCACGTCGAGGGGAGAAAAACTGTTTTTT
>TRBJ1-2|-|14|TRBV5-1|-
CASSLDGRGYGYTF
TGCGCCAGCAGCTTGGACGGACGCGGCTATGGCTACACCTTC
>TRBJ2-1|-|19|TRBV4-2|-
CASSQVIAWVESSYNEQFF
TGTGCCAGCAGCCAAGTAATTGCCTGGGTGGAGAGCTCCTACAATGAGCAGTTCTTC
>TRBJ2-3|-|14|TRBV7-9|-
CASSPPGDTDTQYF
TGTGCCAGCAGCCCCCCCGGCGATACAGATACGCAGTATTTT
>TRBJ1-2|-|12|TRBV19|-
CASTDRFDGYTF
TGTGCCAGTACCGACAGGTTCGATGGCTACACCTTC
>TRBJ1-4|-|13|TRBV5-5|-
CASSLYSREKLFF
TGTGCCAGCAGCTTGTATTCGCGTGAAAAACTGTTTTTT
>TRBJ2-7|once|14|TRBV4-1|-
CASSQVGSTYEQYF
TGCGCCAGCAGCCAAGTCGGCAGTACCTACGAGCAGTACTTC
>TRBJ1-4|few|13|TRBV27|-
CASSPRMGGKLFF
TGTGCCAGCAGTCCCCGGATGGGCGGAAAACTGTTTTTT
>TRBJ1-4|-|13|TRBV3-1/TRBV3-2|TRBD1
CASSHRDREKLFF
TGTGCCAGCAGCCACCGGGACAGAGAAAAACTGTTTTTT
>TRBJ2-5|-|14|TRBV5-1|-
CASSLAGNGETQYF
TGCGCCAGCAGCTTGGCAGGGAACGGGGAGACCCAGTACTTC
>TRBJ1-2|-|13|TRBV29-1|-
CSVEDWTSGGYTF
TGCAGCGTTGAAGATTGGACCTCCGGAGGCTACACCTTC
>TRBJ1-3|-|15|TRBV7-8|-
CASSLVAYSGNTIYF
TGTGCCAGCAGCTTAGTCGCGTACTCTGGAAACACCATATATTTT
>TRBJ1-5|-|13|TRBV29-1|TRBD1
CSAEGQGGQPQHF
TGCAGCGCCGAAGGACAGGGGGGTCAGCCCCAGCATTTT
>TRBJ2-7|-|13|TRBV3-1/TRBV3-2|-
CASSQDPQHEQYF
TGTGCCAGCAGCCAAGATCCGCAACACGAGCAGTACTTC
>TRBJ2-7|-|12|TRBV9|-
CASSGSGYEQYF
TGTGCCAGCAGCGGGAGTGGGTACGAGCAGTACTTC
>TRBJ2-2|-|16|TRBV7-2|TRBD2
CASSRWREGPTGELFF
TGTGCCAGCAGCCGCTGGCGGGAGGGACCAACCGGGGAGCTGTTTTTT
>TRBJ1-2|-|12|TRBV9|-
CASSETGYGYTF
TGTGCCAGCAGCGAGACTGGATATGGCTACACCTTC
>TRBJ2-1|-|16|TRBV7-9|-
CASSLRTAEIGNEQFF
TGTGCCAGCAGTCTCAGGACGGCGGAGATTGGGAATGAGCAGTTCTTC
>TRBJ1-1|-|15|TRBV25-1|-
CASSDFRTDPPEAFF
TGTGCCAGCAGTGACTTTCGGACAGACCCCCCTGAAGCTTTCTTT
>TRBJ2-7|-|14|TRBV5-1|-
CASSLGSHNYEQYF
TGCGCCAGCAGCTTGGGATCACATAACTACGAGCAGTACTTC
>TRBJ1-5|-|15|TRBV19|-
CASSIWGGEVQPQHF
TGTGCCAGTAGTATTTGGGGGGGCGAGGTTCAGCCCCAGCATTTT
>TRBJ2-1|-|13|TRBV3-1/TRBV3-2|-
CASSQDRPNEQFF
TGTGCCAGCAGCCAAGACAGACCCAATGAGCAGTTCTTC
>TRBJ1-1|-|16|TRBV18|TRBD1
CASSPWTGGLGTEAFF
TGTGCCAGCTCACCCTGGACAGGGGGCTTGGGCACTGAAGCTTTCTTT
>TRBJ1-4|-|14|TRBV4-1|-
CASSQEWTVEKLFF
TGCGCCAGCAGCCAAGAATGGACGGTTGAAAAACTGTTTTTT
>TRBJ1-6|-|16|TRBV5-1|-
CASSLVPQGTNSPLHF
TGCGCCAGCAGCTTGGTGCCCCAGGGAACTAATTCACCCCTCCACTTT
>TRBJ1-5|-|12|TRBV7-2|-
CASSWKEEPQHF
TGTGCCAGCAGCTGGAAAGAGGAGCCCCAGCATTTT
>TRBJ1-1|-|18|TRBV10-1|TRBD1
CASSETKTGGTMNTEAFF
TGCGCCAGCAGTGAGACCAAGACAGGGGGCACAATGAACACTGAAGCTTTCTTT